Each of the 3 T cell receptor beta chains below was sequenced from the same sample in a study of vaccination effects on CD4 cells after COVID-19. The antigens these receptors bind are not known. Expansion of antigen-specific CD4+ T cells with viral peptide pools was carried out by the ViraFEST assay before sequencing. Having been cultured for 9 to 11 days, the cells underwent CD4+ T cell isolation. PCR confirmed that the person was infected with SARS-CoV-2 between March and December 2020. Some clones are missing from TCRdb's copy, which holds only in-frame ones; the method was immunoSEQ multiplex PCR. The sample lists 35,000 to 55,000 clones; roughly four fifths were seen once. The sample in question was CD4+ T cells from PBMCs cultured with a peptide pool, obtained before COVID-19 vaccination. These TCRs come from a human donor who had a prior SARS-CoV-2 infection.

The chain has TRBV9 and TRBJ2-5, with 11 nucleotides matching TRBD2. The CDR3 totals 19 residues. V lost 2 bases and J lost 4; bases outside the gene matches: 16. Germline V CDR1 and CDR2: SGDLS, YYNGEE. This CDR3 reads CASSVHPTSGGVYGETQYF. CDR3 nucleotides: TGTGCCAGCAGCGTCCACCCAACTAGCGGGGGCGTCTATGGAGAGACCCAGTACTTC.

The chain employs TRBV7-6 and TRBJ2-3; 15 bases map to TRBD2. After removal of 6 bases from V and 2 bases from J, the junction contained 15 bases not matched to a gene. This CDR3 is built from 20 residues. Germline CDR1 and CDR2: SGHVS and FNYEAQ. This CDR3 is CASRPIGGLAGGKLTDTQYF. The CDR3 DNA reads TGTGCCAGCAGGCCCATAGGTGGACTAGCGGGGGGGAAACTCACAGATACGCAGTATTTT.

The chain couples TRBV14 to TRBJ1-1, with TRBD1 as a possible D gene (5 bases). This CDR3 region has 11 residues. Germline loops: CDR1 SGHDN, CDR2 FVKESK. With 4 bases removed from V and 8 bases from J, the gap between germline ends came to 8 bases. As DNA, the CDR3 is TGTGCCAGCAGCCGGGCAGGGGAAGCTTTCTTT. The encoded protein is CASSRAGEAFF.